Included here is one TCR beta chain sequence, with context. Its target is not known. Sequencing used immunoSEQ multiplex PCR; TCRdb keeps in-frame clones, though not all of them. The sample includes under 85,000 clones, approximately 86% of them seen just once. The data originate from a study of OX40 agonist ivuxolimab in advanced cancers. Study conclusions and caveats: In a subset of nonresponders, normalized T-cell clonal expansion was also low. The 0.1-3.0 mg/kg partial responders had among the lowest clonal expansion.

Germline V gene lookup returns CDR1 SGHVS and CDR2 FQNEAQ. This CDR3 is 13 amino acids long. Deletions cut 8 bases from V and 5 bases from J, with 12 bases between. The chain employs TRBV7-8 and TRBJ2-2, with D perhaps matching TRBD1 (5 bases). This sequence originates from an adult with an advanced solid tumor such as melanoma, head and neck, liver or kidney cancer. The source was CD4+ or CD8+ T cells sorted from blood, collected in a trial of the OX40 agonist ivuxolimab. This CDR3 reads CASRQPGTGELFF. CDR3 in DNA: TGTGCCAGCCGTCAACCAGGGACCGGGGAGCTGTTTTTT.